This section outlines one T cell receptor beta chain sequence together with its context. RNA in amounts of roughly 0.45 to 1 ug was reverse transcribed with random hexamers. TCR beta CDR3 was amplified by immunoSEQ covering 54 Vbeta and 13 Jbeta. From the immunoSEQ multiplex PCR reads, TCRdb called clonotypes with MiXCR, one entry per CDR3 protein. The table records some 260,000 distinct CDR3 sequences, about 85% of them present only once. This entry comes from a study of CD8 T cells in Susac syndrome. In the multiple sclerosis control group, patients were treatment-naive and had stable or active relapsing-remitting disease. While CD8+ and CD4+ T cells were isolated negatively, TEMRA cells were enriched by FACS. Deletions cut 2 bases from V and 0 bases from J, with 11 bases between. This CDR3 has 16 residues. The germline V gene has CDR1 MNHNS and CDR2 SASEGT.

This sequence joins TRBV6-1 and TRBJ1-5; the D is unclear. Sequences were obtained from CD8+ T cells from PBMCs. This receptor was obtained from a human donor with multiple sclerosis. CDR3 region: CASSERRVYSNQPQHF. The CDR3, as DNA: TGTGCCAGCAGTGAAAGGAGAGTCTATAGCAATCAGCCCCAGCATTTT.